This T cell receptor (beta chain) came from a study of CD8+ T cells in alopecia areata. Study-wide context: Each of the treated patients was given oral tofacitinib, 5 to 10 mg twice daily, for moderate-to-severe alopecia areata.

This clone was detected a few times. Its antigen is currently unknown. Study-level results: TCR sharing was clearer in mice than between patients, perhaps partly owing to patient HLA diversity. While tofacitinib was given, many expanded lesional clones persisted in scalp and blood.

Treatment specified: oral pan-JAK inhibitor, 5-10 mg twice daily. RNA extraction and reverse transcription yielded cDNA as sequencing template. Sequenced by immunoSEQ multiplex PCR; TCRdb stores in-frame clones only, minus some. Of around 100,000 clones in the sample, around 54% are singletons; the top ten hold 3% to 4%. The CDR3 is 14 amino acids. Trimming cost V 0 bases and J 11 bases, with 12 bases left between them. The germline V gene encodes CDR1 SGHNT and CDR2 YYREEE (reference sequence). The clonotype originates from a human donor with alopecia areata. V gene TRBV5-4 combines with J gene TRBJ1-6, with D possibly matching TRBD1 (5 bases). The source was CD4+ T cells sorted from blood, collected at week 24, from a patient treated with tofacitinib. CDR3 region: CASSLGGRLPPLHF. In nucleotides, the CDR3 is TGTGCCAGCAGCTTGGGGGGGAGGCTACCACCCCTCCACTTT.